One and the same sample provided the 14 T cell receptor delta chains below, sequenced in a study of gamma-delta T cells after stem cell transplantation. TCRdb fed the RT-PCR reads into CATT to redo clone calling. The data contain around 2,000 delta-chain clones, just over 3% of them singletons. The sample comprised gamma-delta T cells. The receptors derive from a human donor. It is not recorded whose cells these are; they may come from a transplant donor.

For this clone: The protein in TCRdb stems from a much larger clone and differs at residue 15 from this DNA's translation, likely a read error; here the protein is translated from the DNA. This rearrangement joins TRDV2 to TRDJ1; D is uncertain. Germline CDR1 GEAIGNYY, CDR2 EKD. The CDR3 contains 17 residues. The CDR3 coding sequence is TGTGCCTGTGACAAGCTCCACCCAAAGCCGTACACCGATAAACCCATCTTT. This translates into CACDKLHPKPYTDKPIF.

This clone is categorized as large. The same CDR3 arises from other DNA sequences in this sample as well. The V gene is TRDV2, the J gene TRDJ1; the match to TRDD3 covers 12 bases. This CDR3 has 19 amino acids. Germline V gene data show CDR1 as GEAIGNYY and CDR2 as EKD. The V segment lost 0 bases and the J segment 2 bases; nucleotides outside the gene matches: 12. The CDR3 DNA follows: TGTGCCTGTGACACCGTGTCTACTGGGGGATACTTGGAAACCGATAAACTCATCTTT. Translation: CACDTVSTGGYLETDKLIF.

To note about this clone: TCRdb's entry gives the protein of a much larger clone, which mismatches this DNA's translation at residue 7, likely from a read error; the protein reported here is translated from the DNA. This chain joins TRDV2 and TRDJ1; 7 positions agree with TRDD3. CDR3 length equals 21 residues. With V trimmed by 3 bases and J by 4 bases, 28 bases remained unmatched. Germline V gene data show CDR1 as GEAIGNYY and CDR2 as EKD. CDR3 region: CACDGLMGDPGTAGGSDKLIF. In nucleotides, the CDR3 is TGTGCCTGTGACGGCCTAATGGGGGACCCCGGTACGGCAGGTGGAAGCGATAAACTCATCTTT.

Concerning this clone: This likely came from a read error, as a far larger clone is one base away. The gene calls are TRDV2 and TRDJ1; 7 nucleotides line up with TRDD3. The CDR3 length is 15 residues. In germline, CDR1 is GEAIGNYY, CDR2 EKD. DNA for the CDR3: TGTGCCTGTAACACCGTGGGGGACACGAACGATAAACTCATCTTT. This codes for CACNTVGDTNDKLIF.

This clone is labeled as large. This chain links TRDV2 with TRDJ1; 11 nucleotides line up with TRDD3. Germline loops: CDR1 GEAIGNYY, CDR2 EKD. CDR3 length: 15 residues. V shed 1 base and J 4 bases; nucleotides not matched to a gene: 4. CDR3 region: CACDTLGDTGDKLIF. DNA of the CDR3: TGTGCCTGTGACACGCTGGGGGATACCGGCGATAAACTCATCTTT.

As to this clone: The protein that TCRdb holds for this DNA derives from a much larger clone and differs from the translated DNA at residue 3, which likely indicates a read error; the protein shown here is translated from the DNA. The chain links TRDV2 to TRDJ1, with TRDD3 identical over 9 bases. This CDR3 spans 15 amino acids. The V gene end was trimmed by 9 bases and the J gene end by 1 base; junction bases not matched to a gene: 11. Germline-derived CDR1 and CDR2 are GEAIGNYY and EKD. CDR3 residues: CARMALGDSTDKLIF. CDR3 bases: TGTGCCCGCATGGCCTTGGGGGATAGCACCGATAAACTCATCTTT.

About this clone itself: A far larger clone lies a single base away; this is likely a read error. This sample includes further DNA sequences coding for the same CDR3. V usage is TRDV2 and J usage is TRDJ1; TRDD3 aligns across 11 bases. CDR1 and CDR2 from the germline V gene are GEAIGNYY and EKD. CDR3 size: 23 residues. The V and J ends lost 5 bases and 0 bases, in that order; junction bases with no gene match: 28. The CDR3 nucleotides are TGTGCCTGTGCCCCTATACCACTTCCTACAACTGGGGGATATGGGCCGTACACCGATAAACTCATCTTT. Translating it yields CACAPIPLPTTGGYGPYTDKLIF.

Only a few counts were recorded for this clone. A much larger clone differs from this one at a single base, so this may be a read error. CDR3 DNA sequence: TGTGCCTGTGAAACGCTTCCTACCTACCCTACTGGGGGATACGCTGATGTAACAGCACAACTCTTCTTT. Protein sequence: CACETLPTYPTGGYADVTAQLFF. V is TRDV2 and J is TRDJ2, with 13 bases aligning to TRDD3. The V gene end was trimmed by 4 bases and the J gene end by 5 bases; junction bases not matched to a gene: 27. The germline V gene has CDR1 GEAIGNYY and CDR2 EKD. CDR3 size: 23 residues.

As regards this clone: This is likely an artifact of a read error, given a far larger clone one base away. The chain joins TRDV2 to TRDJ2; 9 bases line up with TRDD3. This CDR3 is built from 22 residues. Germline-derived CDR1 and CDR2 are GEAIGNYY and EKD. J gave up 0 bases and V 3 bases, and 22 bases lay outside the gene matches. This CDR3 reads CACDPIRGDTRQKQALTAQLFF. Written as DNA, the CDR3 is TGTGCCTGTGACCCCATACGTGGGGATACGCGCCAGAAGCAGGCTTTGACAGCACAACTCTTCTTT.

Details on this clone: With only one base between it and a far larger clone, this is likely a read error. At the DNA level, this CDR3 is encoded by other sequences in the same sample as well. The CDR3, as DNA: TGTGCCTGTGACACCCTGGGGACGGCCGAGACTGATAAGCTCATCTTT. Translating it yields CACDTLGTAETDKLIF. This chain links TRDV2 with TRDJ1, with D perhaps matching TRDD3 (6 bases). The CDR3 covers 16 residues. Germline lookup yields CDR1 GEAIGNYY and CDR2 EKD.

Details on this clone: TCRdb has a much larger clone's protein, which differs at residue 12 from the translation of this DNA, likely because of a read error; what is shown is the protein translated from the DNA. Here the CDR3 reads CACDPLGTGSKPIF. CDR3 in DNA: TGTGCCTGTGACCCCTTGGGGACTGGGAGTAAACCCATCTTT. The V and J genes are TRDV2 and TRDJ1; D possibly corresponds to TRDD3 (6 bases). CDR1 and CDR2 from the germline V gene are GEAIGNYY and EKD. The CDR3 has 14 amino acids.

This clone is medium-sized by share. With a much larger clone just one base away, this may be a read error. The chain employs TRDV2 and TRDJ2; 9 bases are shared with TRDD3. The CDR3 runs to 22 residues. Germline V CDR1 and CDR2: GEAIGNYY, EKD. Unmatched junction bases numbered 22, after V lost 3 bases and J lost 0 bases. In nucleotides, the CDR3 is TGTGCCTGTGACCCCGTACGTGGGGATACGCGCCAGAATCAGGCTTTGACAGCACAACTCTTCTTT. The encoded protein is CACDPVRGDTRQNQALTAQLFF.

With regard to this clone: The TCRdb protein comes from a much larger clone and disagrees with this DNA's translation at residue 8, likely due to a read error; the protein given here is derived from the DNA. CDR3 loop: CACDTVGNLSDSYTDKLIF. As DNA, the CDR3 is TGTGCCTGTGACACCGTGGGGAACCTCTCCGATTCCTACACCGATAAACTCATCTTT. The chain carries TRDV2 and TRDJ1; D tentatively fits TRDD2 or TRDD3 (5 bases each). The CDR3 covers 19 residues. Trimming left V 0 bases short and J 0 bases short, with 22 bases between. Germline loops: CDR1 GEAIGNYY, CDR2 EKD.

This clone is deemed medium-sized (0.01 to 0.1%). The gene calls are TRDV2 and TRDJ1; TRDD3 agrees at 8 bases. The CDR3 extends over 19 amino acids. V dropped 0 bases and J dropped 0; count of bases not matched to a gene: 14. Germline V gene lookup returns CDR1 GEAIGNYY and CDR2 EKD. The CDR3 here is CACDTLPLLGGRYTDKLIF. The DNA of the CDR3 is TGTGCCTGTGACACCCTCCCGCTACTGGGGGGCAGGTACACCGATAAACTCATCTTT.